The rows below give T cell receptor beta chains drawn from one sample of a study of blood T cell repertoires in COVID-19. Here immunoSEQ multiplex PCR was the method, and the copy in TCRdb shows in-frame clones only, minus some. The repertoire includes around 37,000 clones, around 87% of them detected once, and around a quarter sits in the top ten. Sequenced sample: peripheral blood. The source of these receptors is a man aged 55-75 years with active or convalescent COVID-19. The conserved cysteine and the conserved F or W are not part of the CDR3 here.

V gene	CDR3 length	J gene	CDR3 protein
TRBV5-6	13	TRBJ1-1	ASSARGQKNTEAF
TRBV27	11	TRBJ1-2	ASSSMLSGGYT
TRBV7-9	11	TRBJ1-2	ASSFSDGGGYT
TRBV3-1/TRBV3-2	21	TRBJ2-7	ASSHVRYKWGTGGLLSSYEQY
TRBV7-9	15	TRBJ2-3	ASSLPPQGVKTDTQY
TRBV11-3	11	TRBJ2-1	ASSLGQGNEQF
TRBV29-1	11	TRBJ2-3	SVSRGPTDTQY
TRBV6-5	13	TRBJ1-3	ASRFQANSGNTIY
TRBV20-1	9	TRBJ2-5	SASIEETQY
TRBV10-3	12	TRBJ1-6	AISPGQQNSPLH
TRBV7-2	13	TRBJ2-2	ASSPLAGATGELF
TRBV14	17	TRBJ2-1	ASSQIRGGSVESYNEQF
TRBV28	12	TRBJ1-2	ASSETGQGYGYT
TRBV3-1/TRBV3-2	14	TRBJ2-5	ASSPPLAGGRETQY